One sample yielded the 26 T cell receptor beta chains listed below, sequenced in a study of blood T cell repertoires in COVID-19. TCRdb keeps only in-frame clones here, not all; method: immunoSEQ multiplex PCR. Among around 300,000 clones listed, around 86% were seen once. Source material: peripheral blood. The receptors stem from a man aged 45-60 years with active or convalescent COVID-19.

This chain uses TRBV6-5 with TRBJ2-5; a weak D match, TRBD2 (6 bases). CDR3 length equals 14 residues. Germline assignment: CDR1 MNHEY and CDR2 SVGAGI. V lost 0 bases and J 2 bases, leaving 7 bases between the germline ends. The CDR3 DNA reads as TGTGCCAGCAGTTACTCGGGACTTCAAGAGACCCAGTACTTC. Amino acids: CASSYSGLQETQYF.

V gene TRBV10-3 combines with J gene TRBJ1-4; TRBD1 matches at 7 bases. This CDR3 spans 15 amino acids. Trimming cost V 0 bases and J 6 bases; bases outside gene matches: 4. Germline V CDR1 and CDR2: ENHRY, SYGVKD. CDR3 nucleotide sequence: TGTGCCATCAGTGAGTCGAGGACAGGCCATGAAAAACTGTTTTTT. Translated, it gives CAISESRTGHEKLFF.

The V call is TRBV30, the J call TRBJ2-2; TRBD1 might be the D (5 bases). The CDR3 has 14 amino acids. The germline V gene encodes CDR1 GTSNPN and CDR2 SVGIG (reference sequence). Trimming shortened V by 4 bases and J by 5 bases, and 14 bases separated the two germline ends. Here the CDR3 DNA reads TGTGCCTGGAACGGCAGGGTAGGGACCGGGGAGCTGTTTTTT. This encodes CAWNGRVGTGELFF.

The chain joins TRBV7-2 to TRBJ2-3, with 16 bases that match TRBD2. Trimming cost V 5 bases and J 8 bases; bases outside gene matches: 7. The length of the CDR3 is 16 residues. CDR1 is SGHTA, CDR2 FQGNSA, per germline. CDR3 amino acids: CASSPGTSGGAVTQYF. In DNA form, the CDR3 reads TGTGCCAGCAGCCCCGGGACTAGCGGGGGGGCAGTTACGCAGTATTTT.

This sequence joins TRBV2 and TRBJ2-7, with 14 bases matching TRBD2. The CDR3 totals 14 residues. V dropped 5 bases and J dropped 4; count of bases not matched to a gene: 1. Germline V lookup: CDR1 SNHLY, CDR2 FYNNEI. CDR3 DNA sequence: TGTGCCAGCAGTCGGACTAGCGGGGGGTACGAGCAGTACTTC. This translates into CASSRTSGGYEQYF.

The rearrangement joins TRBV19 to TRBJ2-4; D might be TRBD1 (6 bases). V lost 8 bases and J lost 7, with 18 bases in between. The CDR3 covers 14 residues. CDR1 is LNHDA and CDR2 is SQIVND in the germline V gene (reference sequence). The CDR3: CASGAPGHGNIQYF. The CDR3 DNA is TGTGCCAGTGGTGCCCCGGGACATGGGAACATTCAGTACTTC. Full variable domain (rest looked up from reference TRBV19 and TRBJ2-4): DGGITQSPKYLFRKEGQNVTLSCEQNLNHDAMYWYRQDPGQGLRLIYYSQIVNDFQKGDIAEGYSVSREKKESFPLTVTSAQKNPTAFYLCASGAPGHGNIQYFGAGTRLSVL.

This sequence joins TRBV29-1 and TRBJ2-6; D might be TRBD1 (6 bases). Trimming removed 6 bases at V and 4 bases at J, with 13 bases between. The CDR3 loop spans 14 amino acids. Germline V lookup: CDR1 SQVTM, CDR2 ANQGSEA. For the CDR3, the DNA is TGCAGCGTGGCACAGGGCCAAGGGGCCAACGTCCTGACTTTC. This codes for CSVAQGQGANVLTF.

The chain links TRBV29-1 to TRBJ1-1; no reliable D call. From germline, CDR1 is SQVTM and CDR2 ANQGSEA. CDR3 length equals 13 residues. V was clipped by 6 bases and J by 0 bases, with 11 bases between them. The CDR3 protein is CSVQTQVNTEAFF. The CDR3 DNA reads TGCAGCGTCCAGACCCAGGTGAACACTGAAGCTTTCTTT.

The rearrangement uses TRBV3-1 (or the pseudogene TRBV3-2) and TRBJ1-3, with unresolved D. The CDR3 spans 15 residues. Trimming stripped 5 bases from V and 0 bases from J, with 11 bases between. Germline CDR1 is LGHDT and CDR2 is YNNKEL (reference sequence). CDR3 nucleotide sequence: TGTGCCAGCAGCTCAACCGGGTCCTCTGGAAACACCATATATTTT. Its translation: CASSSTGSSGNTIYF.

The J gene is TRBJ2-7, the V gene TRBV28; 13 nucleotides align to TRBD2. Germline CDR1 is MDHEN and CDR2 is SYDVKM. V was pared by 5 bases and J by 1 base, with 8 bases of the junction left unmatched. There are 17 residues in the CDR3. CDR3 sequence reads: CASSLGLAGTMSYEQYF. As DNA, the CDR3 is TGTGCCAGCAGTCTGGGACTAGCGGGAACTATGTCCTACGAGCAGTACTTC.

This chain joins TRBV28 and TRBJ2-4, with D unresolved. The CDR3 totals 11 residues. The germline V gene encodes CDR1 MDHEN and CDR2 SYDVKM. Trimming cost V 2 bases and J 10 bases, with 6 bases left between them. The CDR3 nucleotides are TGTGCCAGCAGTTTAGAGTCTATTCAGTACTTC. Translated: CASSLESIQYF.

This clone was found many times. The J gene is TRBJ1-1, the V gene TRBV19; D remains unclear. The CDR3 contains 13 residues. V was cut by 3 bases and J by 4 bases, with 9 bases left in between. The germline V gene encodes CDR1 LNHDA and CDR2 SQIVND (reference sequence). The CDR3 DNA sequence: TGTGCCAGTAGTATCACTGTTGGCACTGAAGCTTTCTTT. Protein: CASSITVGTEAFF. Filled out from reference TRBV19 and TRBJ1-1, the complete variable domain reads DGGITQSPKYLFRKEGQNVTLSCEQNLNHDAMYWYRQDPGQGLRLIYYSQIVNDFQKGDIAEGYSVSREKKESFPLTVTSAQKNPTAFYLCASSITVGTEAFFGQGTRLTVV.

This chain connects TRBV24-1 to TRBJ1-3; 7 nucleotides agree with TRBD1. CDR1 is KGHDR and CDR2 is SFDVKD in the germline V gene. This CDR3 spans 14 amino acids. The V segment lost 3 bases and the J segment 2 bases; nucleotides outside the gene matches: 0. CDR3 nucleotides: TGTGCCACCAGTGATGGGACAGCTGGAAACACCATATATTTT. It is translated as CATSDGTAGNTIYF.

The chain uses TRBV27 and TRBJ2-2; D might be TRBD2 (5 bases). The CDR3 spans 18 residues. Germline CDR1 and CDR2: MNHEY and SMNVEV (reference sequence). V was trimmed by 8 bases and J by 0 bases, leaving 22 bases between them. CDR3 in amino acids: CASRLGVGVGANTGELFF. In nucleotides, the CDR3 is TGTGCCAGCCGCCTCGGGGTCGGGGTAGGCGCGAACACCGGGGAGCTGTTTTTT.

The chain combines TRBV19 with TRBJ1-5, with TRBD1 identical over 9 bases. Germline CDR1 is LNHDA and CDR2 is SQIVND (reference sequence). The CDR3 extends over 15 amino acids. The trim removed 7 bases at V and 2 bases at J, leaving 6 bases unmatched. CDR3 nucleotides: TGTGCCAGTAAAACAGGGGGCAGGGGCAATCAGCCCCAGCATTTT. This codes for CASKTGGRGNQPQHF.

The chain combines TRBV6-1 with TRBJ2-3, with 7 bases matching TRBD1. This CDR3 has 16 amino acids. Looked up from germline, CDR1 is MNHNS and CDR2 is SASEGT. The junction had 4 bases not matched to a gene; V was cut back by 1 base and J by 0 bases. The DNA of the CDR3 is TGTGCCAGCAGTGAAGTGACAGGGCTTAGCACAGATACGCAGTATTTT. As protein: CASSEVTGLSTDTQYF.

A remark on this clone: The junction departs from the called germline gene at one end, perhaps through a read error. The chain uses TRBV28 and TRBJ2-5; 8 bases agree with TRBD1. The length of the CDR3 is 14 residues. Per germline, CDR1 MDHEN and CDR2 SYDVKM. This CDR3 is CASSLQGVQGTQYF. Written as DNA, the CDR3 is TGTGCCAGCAGTCTACAGGGGGTCCAAGGGACCCAGTACTTC. Full variable domain (rest looked up from reference TRBV28 and TRBJ2-5): DVKVTQSSRYLVKRTGEKVFLECVQDMDHENMFWYRQDPGLGLRLIYFSYDVKMKEKGDIPEGYSVSREKKERFSLILESASTNQTSMYLCASSLQGVQGTQYFGPGTRLLVL.

The V call is TRBV6-5, the J call TRBJ1-1; maybe TRBD1 (5 bases). The germline gives CDR1 MNHEY, CDR2 SVGAGI. The CDR3 consists of 13 residues. With 7 bases removed from V and 4 bases from J, the gap between germline ends came to 13 bases. This CDR3 is CASKPGGGTEAFF. The CDR3 DNA is TGTGCCAGCAAACCGGGGGGGGGCACTGAAGCTTTCTTT.

This clone appeared once. This chain joins TRBV7-8 and TRBJ1-4, with D maybe TRBD1 (5 bases). The CDR3 consists of 13 residues. Trimming removed 1 base from V and 5 bases from J, with 5 bases in between. The V gene's germline CDR1 is SGHVS and CDR2 FQNEAQ. The CDR3 here is CASSLEGNEKLFF. Here the CDR3 DNA reads TGTGCCAGCAGCTTAGAGGGGAATGAAAAACTGTTTTTT.

This rearrangement joins TRBV5-4 to TRBJ2-7; TRBD2 agrees at 8 bases. CDR1 and CDR2 (germline): SGHNT, YYREEE (reference sequence). The CDR3 is 16 residues long. The V gene end was trimmed by 4 bases and the J gene end by 0 bases; junction bases not matched to a gene: 9. The chain's CDR3 is CASSPGGGTLSYEQYF. Here the CDR3 DNA reads TGTGCCAGCAGCCCGGGGGGGGGCACCCTCTCCTACGAGCAGTACTTC.

There are a few counts of this clone. The chain carries TRBV7-5 and TRBJ2-7; the DNA was not used to check the table's D call, TRBD2. TRBV7-5 counts as a pseudogene. The CDR3 totals 15 residues. The CDR3 here is CARSLYRGTTYEQYF. The CDR3 nucleotides are TGTGCCAGAAGCTTATACCGCGGGACGACCTACGAGCAGTACTTC.

In its sample, this clone was seen once. V gene TRBV7-2 combines with J gene TRBJ2-1; weak D call: TRBD2 (5 bases). Germline V CDR1 and CDR2: SGHTA, FQGNSA. This CDR3 is built from 15 residues. V was shortened by 5 bases and J by 1 base, with 12 bases between the two germline ends. The DNA of the CDR3 is TGTGCCAGCAGCCCCAAACGGGGTTCCTACAATGAGCAGTTCTTC. Residues: CASSPKRGSYNEQFF.

The V gene is TRBV4-2, the J gene TRBJ1-3; 9 bases fit TRBD1. Germline V gene data show CDR1 as LGHNA and CDR2 as YNFKEQ. Unmatched junction bases numbered 9, after V lost 3 bases and J lost 0 bases. The CDR3 is made up of 18 amino acids. The CDR3 spells CASSHSGTGFYSGNTIYF. The DNA for the CDR3 is TGTGCCAGCAGCCACTCCGGGACAGGGTTTTACTCTGGAAACACCATATATTTT.

The CDR3 DNA reads TGCGCCAGCAGCCAAGGATCGGGACAGGGGTTGTGGGACACTGAAGCTTTCTTT. Protein product: CASSQGSGQGLWDTEAFF. The J gene is TRBJ1-1, the V gene TRBV4-1; TRBD1 aligns across 10 bases. CDR3 size: 18 residues. Unmatched junction bases numbered 11, after V lost 1 base and J lost 3 bases. Germline V CDR1 and CDR2: MGHRA, YSYEKL.

Concerning this clone itself: In the same sample, other DNA sequences code for this CDR3. The chain is built from TRBV7-2 and TRBJ2-2, with D unresolved. V dropped 5 bases and J dropped 2 bases, with 9 bases sitting between them. Germline assignment: CDR1 SGHTA and CDR2 FQGNSA. The CDR3 is 14 amino acids. Here the CDR3 DNA reads TGTGCCAGCAGCGAAACGGGTAACACCGGGGAGCTGTTTTTT. It specifies CASSETGNTGELFF.

The rearrangement links TRBV28 to TRBJ2-1; no definite D call. V gave up 6 bases and J gave up 7 bases, with 13 bases separating them. The CDR3 runs 13 residues. Germline V CDR1 and CDR2: MDHEN, SYDVKM. CDR3 sequence: CASRENLRNEQFF. The DNA for the CDR3 is TGTGCCAGCAGGGAGAACTTAAGGAATGAGCAGTTCTTC.